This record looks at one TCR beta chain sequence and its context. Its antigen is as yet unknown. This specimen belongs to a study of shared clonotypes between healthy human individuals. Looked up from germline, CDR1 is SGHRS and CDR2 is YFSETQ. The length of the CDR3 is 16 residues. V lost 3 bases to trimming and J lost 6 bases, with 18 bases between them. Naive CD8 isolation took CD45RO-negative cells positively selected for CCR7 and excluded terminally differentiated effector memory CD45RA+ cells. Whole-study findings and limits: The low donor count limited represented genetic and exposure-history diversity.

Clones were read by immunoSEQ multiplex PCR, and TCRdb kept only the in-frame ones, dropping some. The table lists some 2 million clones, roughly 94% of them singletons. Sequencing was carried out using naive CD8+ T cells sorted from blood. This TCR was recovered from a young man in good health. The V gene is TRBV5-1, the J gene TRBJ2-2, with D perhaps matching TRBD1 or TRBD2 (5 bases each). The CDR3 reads CASSYLAGSGPGELFF. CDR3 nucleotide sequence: TGCGCCAGCAGCTACCTCGCGGGTTCGGGGCCCGGGGAGCTGTTTTTT.